This is a list of T cell receptor beta chains from one sample in a study of vaccination effects on CD4 cells after COVID-19. Assay: immunoSEQ multiplex PCR; the TCRdb copy retains only in-frame clones and omits some. The sample carries approximately 54,000 clones, over 80% recorded once. Antigens for these TCRs are unknown. The sample was CD4+ T cells from PBMCs cultured with HCoV-229E spike peptides, taken before COVID-19 vaccination. The receptors stem from a human donor who received a COVID-19 vaccine. The CDR3 runs from the conserved cysteine through the conserved F or W. A D gene is named only where the DNA matches it firmly. For some rows the clone size is stated as once, few or many, or as a class when expanded; others skip it.

TRBD2	.	TRBV15	TRBJ2-1	TGTGCCACCAGCAGAGACACAGCGGGGGGCGGAGGTGAGCAGTTCTTC	CATSRDTAGGGGEQFF
.	.	TRBV11-2	TRBJ1-1	TGTGCCAGCAGCCCGGGGGCGGGAATGAACACTGAAGCTTTCTTT	CASSPGAGMNTEAFF
.	.	TRBV3-1/TRBV3-2	TRBJ1-1	TGTGCCAGCAGCCAAGAGGGGTCGGCTTTCTTT	CASSQEGSAFF
TRBD1	.	TRBV6-5	TRBJ1-4	TGTGCCAGCAGAAACCCGACAGGGGGAGAAGAAAAACTGTTTTTT	CASRNPTGGEEKLFF
.	.	TRBV3-1/TRBV3-2	TRBJ2-1	TGTGCCAGCAGCCCTCCCGGAGGGAGGAATGAGCAGTTCTTC	CASSPPGGRNEQFF
.	.	TRBV5-8	TRBJ1-2	TGTGCCAGCAGCGGAAGGGAGGGCTATGGCTACACCTTC	CASSGREGYGYTF
.	.	TRBV10-1	TRBJ1-1	TGCGCCAGCAGTGTCAGCCGCTACACTGAAGCTTTCTTT	CASSVSRYTEAFF
.	few	TRBV7-2	TRBJ2-1	TGTGCCAGCAGCTTAGGAAACAATAACAGAAACAATGAGCAGTTCTTC	CASSLGNNNRNNEQFF
.	.	TRBV7-8	TRBJ1-5	TGTGCCAGCAGCTTAGAGGGCGGAAGTTACAATCAGCCCCAGCATTTT	CASSLEGGSYNQPQHF
TRBD1	.	TRBV6-5	TRBJ1-1	TGTGCCAGCACCATACCAGGACAGGGATACACTGAAGCTTTCTTT	CASTIPGQGYTEAFF
.	few	TRBV2	TRBJ1-2	TGTGCCAGCAATAGGCAGGCCCTGGAGGGCTACACCTTC	CASNRQALEGYTF
.	.	TRBV9	TRBJ1-5	TGTGCCAGCAGCGTAGGGTCAGTTTATCAGCCCCAGCATTTT	CASSVGSVYQPQHF
.	.	TRBV6-1	TRBJ1-5	TGTGCCAGCAGGGAAGGGGGGACGGTTTATAGCAATCAGCCCCAGCATTTT	CASREGGTVYSNQPQHF